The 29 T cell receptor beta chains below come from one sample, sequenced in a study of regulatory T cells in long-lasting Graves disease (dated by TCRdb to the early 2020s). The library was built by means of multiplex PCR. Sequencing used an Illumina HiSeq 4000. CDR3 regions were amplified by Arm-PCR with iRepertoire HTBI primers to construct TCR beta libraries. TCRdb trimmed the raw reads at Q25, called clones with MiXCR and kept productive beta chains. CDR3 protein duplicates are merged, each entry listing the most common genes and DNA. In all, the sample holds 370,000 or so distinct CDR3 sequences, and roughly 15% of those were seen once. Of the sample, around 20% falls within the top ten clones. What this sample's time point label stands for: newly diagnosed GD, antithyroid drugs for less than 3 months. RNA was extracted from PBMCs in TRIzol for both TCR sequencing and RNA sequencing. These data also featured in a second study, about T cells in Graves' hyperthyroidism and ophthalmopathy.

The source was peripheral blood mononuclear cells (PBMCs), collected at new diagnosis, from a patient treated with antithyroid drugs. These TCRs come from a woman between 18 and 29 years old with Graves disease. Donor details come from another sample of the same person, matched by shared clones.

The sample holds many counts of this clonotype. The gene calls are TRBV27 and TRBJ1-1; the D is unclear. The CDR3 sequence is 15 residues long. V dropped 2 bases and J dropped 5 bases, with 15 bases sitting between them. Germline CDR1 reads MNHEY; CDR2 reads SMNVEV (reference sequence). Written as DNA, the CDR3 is TGTGCCAGCAGTTTAGGGCGGGGTTTATGGACTGAAGCTTTCTTT. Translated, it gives CASSLGRGLWTEAFF.

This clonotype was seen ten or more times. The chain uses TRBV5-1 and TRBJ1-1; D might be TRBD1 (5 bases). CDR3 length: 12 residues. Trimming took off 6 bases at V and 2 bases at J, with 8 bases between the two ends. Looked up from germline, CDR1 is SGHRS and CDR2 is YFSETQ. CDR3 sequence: CASIGGNTEAFF. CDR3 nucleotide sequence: TGCGCCAGCATTGGGGGAAACACTGAAGCTTTCTTT.

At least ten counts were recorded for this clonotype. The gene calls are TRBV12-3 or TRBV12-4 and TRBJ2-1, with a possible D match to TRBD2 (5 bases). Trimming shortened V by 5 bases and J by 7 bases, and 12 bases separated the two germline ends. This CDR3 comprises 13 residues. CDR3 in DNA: TGTGCCAGCAGTCCACTGAGGGATAATGAGCAGTTCTTC. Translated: CASSPLRDNEQFF.

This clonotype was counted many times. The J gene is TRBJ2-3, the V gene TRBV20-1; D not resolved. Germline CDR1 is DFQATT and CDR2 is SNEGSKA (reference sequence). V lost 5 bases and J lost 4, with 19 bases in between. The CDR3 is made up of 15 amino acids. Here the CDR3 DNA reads TGCAGTGCTCGGAACCAGGAGTACGACGCAGATACGCAGTATTTT. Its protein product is CSARNQEYDADTQYF.

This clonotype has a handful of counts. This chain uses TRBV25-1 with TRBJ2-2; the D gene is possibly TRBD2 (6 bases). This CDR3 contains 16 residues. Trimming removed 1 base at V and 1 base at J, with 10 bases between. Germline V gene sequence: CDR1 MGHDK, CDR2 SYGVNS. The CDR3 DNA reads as TGTGCCAGCAGTGAATCCGGACTACAGAACACCGGGGAGCTGTTTTTT. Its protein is CASSESGLQNTGELFF.

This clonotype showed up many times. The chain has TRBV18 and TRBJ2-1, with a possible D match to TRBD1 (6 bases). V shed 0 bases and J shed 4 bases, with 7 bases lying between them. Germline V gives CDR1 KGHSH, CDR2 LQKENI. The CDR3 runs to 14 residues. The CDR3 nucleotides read TGTGCCAGCTCACCACCGGACAGTTACAATGAGCAGTTCTTC. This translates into CASSPPDSYNEQFF.

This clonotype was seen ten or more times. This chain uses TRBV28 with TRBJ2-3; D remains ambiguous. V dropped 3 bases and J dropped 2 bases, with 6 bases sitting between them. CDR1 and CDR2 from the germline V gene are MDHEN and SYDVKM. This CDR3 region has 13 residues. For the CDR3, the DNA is TGTGCCAGCAGTTTCCCGACCACAGATACGCAGTATTTT. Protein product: CASSFPTTDTQYF.

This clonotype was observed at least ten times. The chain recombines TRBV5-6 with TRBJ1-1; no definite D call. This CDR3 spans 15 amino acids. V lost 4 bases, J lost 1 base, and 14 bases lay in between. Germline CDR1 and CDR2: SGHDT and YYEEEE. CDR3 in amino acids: CASSLLAAENTEAFF. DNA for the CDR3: TGTGCCAGCAGCCTCCTAGCTGCGGAGAACACTGAAGCTTTCTTT.

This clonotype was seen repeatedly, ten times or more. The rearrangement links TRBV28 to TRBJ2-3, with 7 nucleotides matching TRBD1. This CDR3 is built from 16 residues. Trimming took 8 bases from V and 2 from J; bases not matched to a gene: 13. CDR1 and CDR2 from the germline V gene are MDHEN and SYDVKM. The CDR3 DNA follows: TGTGCCAGCGGAAAGGACAGGACATCCCCCACAGATACGCAGTATTTT. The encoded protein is CASGKDRTSPTDTQYF.

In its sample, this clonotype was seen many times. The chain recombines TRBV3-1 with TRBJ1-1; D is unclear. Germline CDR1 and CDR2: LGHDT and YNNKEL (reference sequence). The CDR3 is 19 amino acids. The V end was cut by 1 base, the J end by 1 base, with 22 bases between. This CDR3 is CASSQVGGGWRETNTEAFF. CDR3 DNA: TGTGCCAGCAGCCAAGTCGGTGGTGGATGGCGGGAAACGAACACTGAAGCTTTCTTT.

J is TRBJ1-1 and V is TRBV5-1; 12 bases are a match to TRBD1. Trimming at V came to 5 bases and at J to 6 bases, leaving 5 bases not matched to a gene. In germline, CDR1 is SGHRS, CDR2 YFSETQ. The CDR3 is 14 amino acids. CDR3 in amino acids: CASRGGQGAPEAFF. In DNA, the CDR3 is TGCGCCAGCAGGGGGGGACAGGGGGCACCTGAAGCTTTCTTT. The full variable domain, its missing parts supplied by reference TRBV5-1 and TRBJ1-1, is KAGVTQTPRYLIKTRGQQVTLSCSPISGHRSVSWYQQTPGQGLQFLFEYFSETQRNKGNFPGRFSGRQFSNSRSEMNVSTLELGDSALYLCASRGGQGAPEAFFGQGTRLTVV.

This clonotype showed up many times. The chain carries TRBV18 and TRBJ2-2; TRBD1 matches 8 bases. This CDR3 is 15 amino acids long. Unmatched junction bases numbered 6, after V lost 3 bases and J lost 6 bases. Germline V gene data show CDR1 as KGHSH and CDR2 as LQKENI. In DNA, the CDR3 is TGTGCCAGCTCACCGCAGGGGGCAGAAGCCGGGGAGCTGTTTTTT. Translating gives CASSPQGAEAGELFF.

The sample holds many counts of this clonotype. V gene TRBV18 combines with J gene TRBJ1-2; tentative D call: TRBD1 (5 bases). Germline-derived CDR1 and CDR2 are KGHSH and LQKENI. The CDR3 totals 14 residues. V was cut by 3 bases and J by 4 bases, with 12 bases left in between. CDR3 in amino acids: CASSPPGRIYGYTF. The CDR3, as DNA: TGTGCCAGCTCACCCCCAGGGAGGATCTATGGCTACACCTTC. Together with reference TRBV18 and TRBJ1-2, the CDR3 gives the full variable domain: NAGVMQNPRHLVRRRGQEARLRCSPMKGHSHVYWYRQLPEEGLKFMVYLQKENIIDESGMPKERFSAEFPKEGPSILRIQQVVRGDSAAYFCASSPPGRIYGYTFGSGTRLTVV.

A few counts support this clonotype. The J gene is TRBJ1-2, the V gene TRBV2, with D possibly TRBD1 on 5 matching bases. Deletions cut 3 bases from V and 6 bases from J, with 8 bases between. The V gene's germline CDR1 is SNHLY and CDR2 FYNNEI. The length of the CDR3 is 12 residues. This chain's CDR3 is CASSERGNGYTF. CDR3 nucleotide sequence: TGTGCCAGCAGTGAGCGGGGCAATGGCTACACCTTC.

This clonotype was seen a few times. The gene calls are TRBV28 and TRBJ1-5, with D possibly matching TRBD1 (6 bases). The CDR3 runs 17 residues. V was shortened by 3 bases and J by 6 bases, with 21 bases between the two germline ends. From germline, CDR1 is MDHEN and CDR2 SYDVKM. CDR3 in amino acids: CASSFPIHRELGQPQHF. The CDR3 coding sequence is TGTGCCAGCAGTTTTCCGATTCACAGGGAGTTGGGTCAGCCCCAGCATTTT. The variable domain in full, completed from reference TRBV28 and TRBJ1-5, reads DVKVTQSSRYLVKRTGEKVFLECVQDMDHENMFWYRQDPGLGLRLIYFSYDVKMKEKGDIPEGYSVSREKKERFSLILESASTNQTSMYLCASSFPIHRELGQPQHFGDGTRLSIL.

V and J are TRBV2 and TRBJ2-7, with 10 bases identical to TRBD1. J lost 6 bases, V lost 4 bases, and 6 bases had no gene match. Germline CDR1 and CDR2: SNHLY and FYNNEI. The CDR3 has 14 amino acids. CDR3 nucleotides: TGTGCCAGCAGTGCCGGGACAGGGGTAGGCGAGCAGTACTTC. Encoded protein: CASSAGTGVGEQYF.

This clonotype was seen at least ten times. CDR3: CASRMDRGPTDTQYF. The CDR3 DNA reads TGTGCCAGCAGGATGGACAGGGGGCCCACAGATACGCAGTATTTT. The chain carries TRBV7-9 and TRBJ2-3, with 11 bases aligning to TRBD1. Germline CDR1 reads SEHNR; CDR2 reads FQNEAQ (reference sequence). The V segment lost 6 bases and the J segment 2 bases; nucleotides outside the gene matches: 4. This CDR3 region has 15 residues.

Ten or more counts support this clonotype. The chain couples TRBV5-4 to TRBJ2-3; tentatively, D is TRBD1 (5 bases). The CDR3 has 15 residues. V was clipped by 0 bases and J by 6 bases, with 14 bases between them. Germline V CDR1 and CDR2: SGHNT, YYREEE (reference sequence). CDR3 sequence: CASSLETRVADTQYF. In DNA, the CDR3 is TGTGCCAGCAGCTTGGAGACCAGGGTTGCGGATACGCAGTATTTT.

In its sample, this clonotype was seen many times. CDR3 protein: CSAGGQGNQPQHF. DNA of the CDR3: TGCAGTGCTGGGGGACAGGGTAATCAGCCCCAGCATTTT. V usage is TRBV20-1 and J usage is TRBJ1-5; 9 nucleotides line up with TRBD1. This CDR3 is built from 13 residues. Germline CDR1 is DFQATT and CDR2 is SNEGSKA (reference sequence). The V and J ends lost 5 bases and 4 bases, in that order; junction bases with no gene match: 3.

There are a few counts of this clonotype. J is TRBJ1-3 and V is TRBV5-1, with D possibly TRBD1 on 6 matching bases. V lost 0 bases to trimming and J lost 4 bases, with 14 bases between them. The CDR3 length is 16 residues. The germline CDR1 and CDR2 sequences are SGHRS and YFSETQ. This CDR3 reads CASSLADRMGGNTIYF. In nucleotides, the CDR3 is TGCGCCAGCAGCTTGGCGGACAGAATGGGCGGAAACACCATATATTTT.

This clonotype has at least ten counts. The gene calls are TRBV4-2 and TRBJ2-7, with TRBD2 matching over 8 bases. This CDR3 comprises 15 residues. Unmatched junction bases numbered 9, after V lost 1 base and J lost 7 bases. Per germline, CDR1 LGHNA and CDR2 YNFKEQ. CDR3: CASSQGATSAREQYF. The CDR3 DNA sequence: TGTGCCAGCAGCCAAGGGGCGACTAGCGCCCGGGAGCAGTACTTC.

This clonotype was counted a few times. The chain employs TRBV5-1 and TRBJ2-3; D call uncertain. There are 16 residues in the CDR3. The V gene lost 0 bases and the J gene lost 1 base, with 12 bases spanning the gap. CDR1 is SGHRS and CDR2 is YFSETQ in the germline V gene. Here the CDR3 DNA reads TGCGCCAGCAGCTTGGGGGGTTCGGCCGGCACAGATACGCAGTATTTT. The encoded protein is CASSLGGSAGTDTQYF.

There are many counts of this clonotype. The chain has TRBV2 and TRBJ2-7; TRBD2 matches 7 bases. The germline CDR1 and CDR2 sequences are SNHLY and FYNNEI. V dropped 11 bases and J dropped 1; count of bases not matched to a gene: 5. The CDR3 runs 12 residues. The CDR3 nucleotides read TGTGCCGCACGGGGGGAGTCCTACGAGCAGTACTTC. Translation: CAARGESYEQYF. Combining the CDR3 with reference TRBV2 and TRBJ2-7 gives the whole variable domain EPEVTQTPSHQVTQMGQEVILRCVPISNHLYFYWYRQILGQKVEFLVSFYNNEISEKSEIFDDQFSVERPDGSNFTLKIRSTKLEDSAMYFCAARGESYEQYFGPGTRLTVT.

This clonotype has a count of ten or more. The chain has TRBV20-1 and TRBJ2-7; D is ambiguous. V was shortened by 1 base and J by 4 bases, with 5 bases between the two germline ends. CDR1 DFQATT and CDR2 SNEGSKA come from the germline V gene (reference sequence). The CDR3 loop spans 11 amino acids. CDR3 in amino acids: CSARGRYEQYF. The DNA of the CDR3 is TGCAGTGCTAGAGGACGATACGAGCAGTACTTC.

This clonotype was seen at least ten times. In nucleotides, the CDR3 is TGCAGTGCTTTGATTAGCGGGGGAGCAGAAGTAACTAGCACAGATACGCAGTATTTT. Residues: CSALISGGAEVTSTDTQYF. V usage is TRBV20-1 and J usage is TRBJ2-3; 9 bases line up with TRBD2. With V trimmed by 5 bases and J by 0 bases, 18 bases remained unmatched. CDR1 and CDR2 from the germline V gene are DFQATT and SNEGSKA (reference sequence). The CDR3 is 19 amino acids.

The CDR3 region has the DNA TGTGCCACCAGCAGAGAAGGGATTAATGAAAAACTGTTTTTT. Protein product: CATSREGINEKLFF. The J gene is TRBJ1-4, the V gene TRBV15; no firm D call. V shed 0 bases and J shed 4 bases, with 6 bases lying between them. The germline gives CDR1 LNHNV, CDR2 YYDKDF (reference sequence). The CDR3 is 14 residues long.

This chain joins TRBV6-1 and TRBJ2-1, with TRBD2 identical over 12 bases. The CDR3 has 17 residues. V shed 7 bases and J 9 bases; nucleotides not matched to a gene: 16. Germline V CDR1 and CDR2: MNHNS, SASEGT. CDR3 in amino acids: CASTAPSGLAGLGEQFF. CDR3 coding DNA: TGTGCCAGCACAGCCCCGAGCGGACTAGCGGGATTGGGTGAGCAGTTCTTC.

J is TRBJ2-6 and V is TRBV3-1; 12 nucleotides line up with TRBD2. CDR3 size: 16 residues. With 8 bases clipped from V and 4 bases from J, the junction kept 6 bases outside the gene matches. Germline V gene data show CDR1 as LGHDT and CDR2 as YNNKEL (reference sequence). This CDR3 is CASSLAGGTGANVLTF. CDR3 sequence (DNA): TGTGCCAGCTCGCTAGCGGGGGGGACCGGGGCCAACGTCCTGACTTTC.

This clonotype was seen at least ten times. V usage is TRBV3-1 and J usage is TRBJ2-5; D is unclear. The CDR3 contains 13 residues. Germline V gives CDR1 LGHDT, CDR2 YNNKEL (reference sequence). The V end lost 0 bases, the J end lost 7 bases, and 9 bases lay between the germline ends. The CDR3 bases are TGTGCCAGCAGCCAAGATACTCGAGGGACCCAGTACTTC. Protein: CASSQDTRGTQYF.